One sample yielded the 11 T cell receptor beta chains listed below, sequenced in a study of T cell responses to AZD1222 COVID-19 vaccine (dated by TCRdb to about 2021). In light of the paper, this sample's time point label describes: baseline before first vaccination. The library was generated by the immunoSEQ multiplex PCR assay. TCRdb re-hosts the immuneACCESS table, in-frame sequences only. Its copies lack some clones; in the studies checked, an unresolved V gene accounts for under half of them, and the cause for the rest is not known. The sample table lists tens of thousands of clones, around 75% of them with a count of one. Around 15% of the sample goes to the ten largest clones. The sequencing used peripheral blood, collected on day 0 of AZD1222 vaccination. The receptors derive from an adult in good health.

V usage is TRBV28 and J usage is TRBJ1-4; D remains unclear. CDR1 and CDR2 (germline): MDHEN, SYDVKM. Trimming shortened V by 3 bases and J by 4 bases, and 6 bases separated the two germline ends. The length of the CDR3 is 13 residues. CDR3 in DNA: TGTGCCAGCAGTTTGGGGTATAATGAAAAACTGTTTTTT. It specifies CASSLGYNEKLFF.

This clone came up a few times. The gene calls are TRBV2 and TRBJ2-7; no definite D call. V was clipped by 4 bases and J by 0 bases, with 10 bases between them. This CDR3 comprises 14 residues. Germline assignment: CDR1 SNHLY and CDR2 FYNNEI. CDR3 DNA sequence: TGTGCCAGCAGTGGAGCAAGGAGCTCCTACGAGCAGTACTTC. Protein product: CASSGARSSYEQYF.

This clone was counted once. This chain links TRBV3-1 (or the pseudogene TRBV3-2) with TRBJ2-1; TRBD2 agrees at 9 bases. This CDR3 is built from 15 residues. After removal of 1 base from V and 5 bases from J, the junction contained 3 bases not matched to a gene. The germline gives CDR1 LGHDT, CDR2 YNNKEL (reference sequence). CDR3 nucleotides: TGTGCCAGCAGCCAAGGATCTAGCGGGGACAATGAGCAGTTCTTC. This translates into CASSQGSSGDNEQFF.

V gene TRBV5-6 combines with J gene TRBJ1-2; D gene uncertain. Germline-derived CDR1 and CDR2 are SGHDT and YYEEEE. Trimming cost V 4 bases and J 6 bases, with 13 bases left between them. The CDR3 spans 13 residues. CDR3 DNA: TGTGCCAGCAGCGTCGTCGGCGCGGATGGCTACACCTTC. It is translated as CASSVVGADGYTF.

The rearrangement links TRBV2 to TRBJ2-5, with D possibly matching TRBD2 (5 bases). Trimming removed 4 bases at V and 4 bases at J, with 16 bases between. CDR1 SNHLY and CDR2 FYNNEI come from the germline V gene. This CDR3 has 15 residues. Written as DNA, the CDR3 is TGTGCCAGCAGTGCCCTAGCCCACCTGGGAGAGACCCAGTACTTC. It translates to CASSALAHLGETQYF.

This chain connects TRBV19 to TRBJ2-7; 7 bases are a match to TRBD2. CDR1 LNHDA and CDR2 SQIVND come from the germline V gene (reference sequence). The CDR3 loop spans 14 amino acids. V shed 11 bases and J 2 bases; nucleotides not matched to a gene: 12. CDR3 loop: CAAGRRGRPYEQYF. The CDR3 nucleotides are TGTGCCGCCGGGAGGCGGGGGAGGCCCTACGAGCAGTACTTC. Variable domain in full (rest from reference TRBV19 and TRBJ2-7): DGGITQSPKYLFRKEGQNVTLSCEQNLNHDAMYWYRQDPGQGLRLIYYSQIVNDFQKGDIAEGYSVSREKKESFPLTVTSAQKNPTAFYLCAAGRRGRPYEQYFGPGTRLTVT.

The V call is TRBV11-3, the J call TRBJ2-7; 11 positions match TRBD2. The V and J ends lost 7 bases and 2 bases, in that order; junction bases with no gene match: 10. The length of the CDR3 is 16 residues. CDR1 SGHNT and CDR2 YENEEA come from the germline V gene. The CDR3 DNA sequence: TGTGCCAGCACCGCGCGGACTAGCGGGCCTCCCTACGAGCAGTACTTC. Protein product: CASTARTSGPPYEQYF.

The chain is built from TRBV2 and TRBJ1-2; 10 bases are a match to TRBD1. Germline-derived CDR1 and CDR2 are SNHLY and FYNNEI. The CDR3 length is 13 residues. V was clipped by 4 bases and J by 4 bases; unmatched bases: 0. CDR3 loop: CASSGTGGYGYTF. The DNA for the CDR3 is TGTGCCAGCAGTGGGACAGGGGGCTATGGCTACACCTTC.

This rearrangement joins TRBV4-3 to TRBJ2-1; D might be TRBD1 (5 bases). Trimming removed 1 base from V and 8 bases from J, with 12 bases in between. Germline CDR1 reads LGHNA; CDR2 reads YSLEER. The CDR3 extends over 14 amino acids. CDR3 loop: CASSQGIGEHEQFF. CDR3 bases: TGCGCCAGCAGCCAAGGGATAGGGGAACATGAGCAGTTCTTC.

This chain uses TRBV6-2 or TRBV6-3 with TRBJ1-2, with D hard to call. Trimming left V 4 bases short and J 5 bases short, with 14 bases between. The CDR3 consists of 14 residues. Per the germline V gene, CDR1 is MNHEY and CDR2 is SVGEGT. The CDR3 bases are TGTGCCAGCAGTTCAGGCGGGAGAGCTTATGGCTACACCTTC. Its translation: CASSSGGRAYGYTF.

This clone was seen only a few times. Written as DNA, the CDR3 is TGTGCCAGCAGCTTGGCAGGAGACCCCCTTGAAGCTTTCTTT. Amino acids: CASSLAGDPLEAFF. The genes are TRBV5-6 and TRBJ1-1; no clear D. Looked up from germline, CDR1 is SGHDT and CDR2 is YYEEEE. The CDR3 contains 14 residues. The germline V and J ends were trimmed by 0 bases and 7 bases, with 13 bases remaining between them.